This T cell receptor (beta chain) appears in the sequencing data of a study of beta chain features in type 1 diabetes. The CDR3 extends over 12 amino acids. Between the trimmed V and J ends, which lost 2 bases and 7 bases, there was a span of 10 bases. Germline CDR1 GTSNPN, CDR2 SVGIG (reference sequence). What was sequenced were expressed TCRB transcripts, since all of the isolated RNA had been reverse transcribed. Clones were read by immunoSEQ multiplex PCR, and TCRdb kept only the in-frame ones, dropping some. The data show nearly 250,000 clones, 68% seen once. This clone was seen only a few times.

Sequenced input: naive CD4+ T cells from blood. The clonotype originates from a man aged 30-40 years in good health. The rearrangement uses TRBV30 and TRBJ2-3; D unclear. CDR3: CAWSIGSYTQYF. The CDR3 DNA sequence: TGTGCCTGGAGTATTGGCTCCTATACGCAGTATTTT. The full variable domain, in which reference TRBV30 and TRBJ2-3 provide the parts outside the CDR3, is SQTIHQWPATLVQPVGSPLSLECTVEGTSNPNLYWYRQAAGRGLQLLFYSVGIGQISSEVPQNLSASRPQDRQFILSSKKLLLSDSGFYLCAWSIGSYTQYFGPGTRLTVL.